This record covers a single T cell receptor (beta chain). The data were obtained in a study of blood T cell repertoires in COVID-19. About the research overall: Italy, Spain and the United States were the sources of the convalescent and acute COVID-19 samples.

Sequenced by immunoSEQ multiplex PCR; TCRdb stores in-frame clones only, minus some. The data contain about 200,000 clones, 80% to 95% of them singletons. Trimming took 5 bases from V and 3 from J, leaving 13 bases between them. The CDR3 runs 15 residues. Germline V gene sequence: CDR1 SEHNR, CDR2 FQNEAQ (reference sequence). The sequence was collected from a man aged 45-60 years with acute or convalescent COVID-19. The sample taken for sequencing was peripheral blood. The genes are TRBV7-9 and TRBJ2-2; the D gene is possibly TRBD2 (5 bases). The CDR3 coding sequence is TGTGCCAGCAGCCGCAGCGCGGGTGACACCGGGGAGCTGTTTTTT. Translated, it gives CASSRSAGDTGELFF.